The clone carrying this T cell receptor beta chain has ten or more counts. What it binds is not known. Attachment of unique molecular identifiers to individual cDNA molecules was performed. TCRdb called the 5' RACE reads again in MiXCR, with one record for every CDR3 protein. The profile shows approximately 27,000 distinct CDR3 sequences, roughly 6.1% of them singletons. The data belong to a study of early T cells in non-severe SARS-CoV-2 infection. Turning to the study itself: Bulk RNA from unsorted whole blood was sequenced; chains were unpaired. Overall study results and limits: VDJdb matching skewed toward anti-spike CD8 responses, missing private and CD4 specificities.

This CDR3 has 17 amino acids. V was clipped by 0 bases and J by 0 bases, with 10 bases between them. Germline lookup yields CDR1 SGDLS and CDR2 YYNGEE. The chain combines TRBV9 with TRBJ1-6; the D is unclear. The receptor was derived from an adult who was a healthcare worker with PCR-confirmed SARS-CoV-2 infection or an uninfected control (not recorded which). The sample comprised whole blood. The CDR3 protein is CASSVDAKSSYNSPLHF. The DNA for the CDR3 is TGTGCCAGCAGCGTAGATGCCAAAAGCTCCTATAATTCACCCCTCCACTTT.